These 8 T cell receptor beta chains came from one sample sequenced in a study of massively parallel sequencing of T cell beta chains. TCRdb ran MiXCR on the 5' RACE reads and lists one entry per CDR3 protein. The table records roughly 4,000 distinct CDR3 sequences, roughly two fifths of them present only once. Sequenced sample: commercial RNA from peripheral blood pooled from many donors. These TCRs come from a pool of human donors in good health; the sample was commercial RNA pooled from many donors.

V is TRBV12-3 or TRBV12-4 and J is TRBJ2-3; D remains ambiguous. The V end lost 1 base, the J end lost 0 bases, and 8 bases lay between the germline ends. The CDR3 runs 15 residues. CDR3 in DNA: TGTGCCAGCAGTTTAGACAGTTCTAGCACAGATACGCAGTATTTT. Its protein product is CASSLDSSSTDTQYF.

This clonotype was counted between two and nine times. The chain has TRBV20-1 and TRBJ1-1; TRBD1 agrees at 7 bases. This CDR3 has 13 residues. The germline gives CDR1 DFQATT, CDR2 SNEGSKA (reference sequence). V was pared by 7 bases and J by 2 bases, with 7 bases of the junction left unmatched. CDR3 coding DNA: TGCAGTGTTCGCGGACAGGCTAACACTGAAGCTTTCTTT. Amino acids: CSVRGQANTEAFF.

For this clonotype: The junction does not match germline at one end; this may be a read error. The chain joins TRBV4-1 to TRBJ2-5; no definite D call. The CDR3 totals 12 residues. Germline V gives CDR1 MGHRA, CDR2 YSYEKL. CDR3 in DNA: TGCGCCAGCAACCTAGACCACGAGACCCAGTACTTC. It is translated as CASNLDHETQYF.

This clonotype came up a few times. The chain links TRBV29-1 to TRBJ2-4, with TRBD1 matching over 9 bases. The CDR3 is 14 residues long. The V segment lost 3 bases and the J segment 8 bases; nucleotides outside the gene matches: 8. CDR1 and CDR2 (germline): SQVTM, ANQGSEA. The CDR3 sequence: CSVDDDRGLDIQYF. As DNA, the CDR3 is TGCAGCGTTGACGATGACAGGGGGTTAGACATTCAGTACTTC. Based on the CDR3 plus reference TRBV29-1 and TRBJ2-4, the full variable domain is SAVISQKPSRDICQRGTSLTIQCQVDSQVTMMFWYRQQPGQSLTLIATANQGSEATYESGFVIDKFPISRPNLTFSTLTVSNMSPEDSSIYLCSVDDDRGLDIQYFGAGTRLSVL.

This clonotype has more than one count but fewer than ten. The chain couples TRBV6-2 or TRBV6-3 to TRBJ1-5; no reliable D call. The CDR3 totals 14 residues. Deletions cut 2 bases from V and 6 bases from J, with 11 bases between. CDR1 is MNHEY and CDR2 is SVGEGT in the germline V gene. The DNA of the CDR3 is TGTGCCAGCAGTTACCCAGATGAACCTCAGCCCCAGCATTTT. Protein product: CASSYPDEPQPQHF.

This clonotype has more than one count but fewer than ten. The chain combines TRBV13 with TRBJ1-5; TRBD1 might be the D (5 bases). Germline assignment: CDR1 PRHDT and CDR2 FYEKMQ (reference sequence). The CDR3 spans 14 residues. V was clipped by 4 bases and J by 7 bases, with 14 bases between them. The DNA for the CDR3 is TGTGCCAGCAGCTCCTCCGTCGAGGGGCAGCCCCAGCATTTT. Its protein is CASSSSVEGQPQHF.

The V gene is TRBV20-1, the J gene TRBJ1-5; 7 bases agree with TRBD1. This CDR3 contains 14 residues. Trimming cost V 1 base and J 4 bases; bases outside gene matches: 4. Germline CDR1 DFQATT, CDR2 SNEGSKA (reference sequence). The CDR3 DNA reads TGCAGTGCTAGAGGGGACAGACTAAATCAGCCCCAGCATTTT. Protein sequence: CSARGDRLNQPQHF.

This clonotype was counted only a few times. The J gene is TRBJ2-2, the V gene TRBV10-3; no reliable D call. The CDR3 runs to 11 residues. Trimming stripped 4 bases from V and 4 bases from J, with 1 base between. CDR1 is ENHRY, CDR2 SYGVKD, per germline. The CDR3 loop reads CAISGTGELFF. CDR3 nucleotides: TGTGCCATCAGTGGCACCGGGGAGCTGTTTTTT.